These T cell receptor beta chains were read from a single sample in a study of cytomegalovirus exposure and HLA in healthy donors. The protocol was immunoSEQ multiplex PCR, while the TCRdb copy is restricted to in-frame clones and leaves out a portion. The profile shows tens of thousands of clones, 80% to 95% of them singletons. The source material was PBMCs. Receptors were obtained from a man younger than 35 in good health and CMV-seronegative. CDR3s leave out the opening cysteine and the closing phenylalanine or tryptophan. The D gene is left open where the match is weak. A row's size may be missing; if present it is once, few, many or a size class.

size	V	D	CDR3
NA	TRBV4-1	TRBD2	ASSQASGRARGGELF
NA	TRBV11-1	NA	ASSPENTGRETQY
NA	TRBV11-3	NA	ASSLVSGGLEY
NA	TRBV5-5	NA	ASSSEPSALPTDTQY
NA	TRBV5-4	TRBD1	ASSSRDRVPGGQY
NA	TRBV7-6	NA	ASSLGGGPYGYT
NA	TRBV15	NA	ATSEDSRWGPD
once	TRBV28	NA	ASSLEESLGYT
NA	TRBV14	NA	ASSPNGYEQY
once	TRBV30	TRBD1	ARSTGEEENTEAF
few	TRBV4-1	TRBD2	ASSPRLAGDMDEQF
NA	TRBV7-2	NA	ASSSDASYNEQF
NA	TRBV19	TRBD2	ASSRNSGSLAKNIQY
NA	TRBV29-1	NA	SVRPTGFGYEQY
NA	TRBV2	TRBD1	ASRGTGTEQY
NA	TRBV28	NA	ASSFRGRHTGELF
NA	TRBV9	NA	ASSVYGLYSYEQY
once	TRBV4-1	TRBD2	ASSVTGTSGWSEQF
NA	TRBV6-1	NA	ASSERRSVVGTGELF
NA	TRBV27	NA	ASSPSGGGYT
NA	TRBV11-3	NA	ASSHGQGTASTDTQY
NA	TRBV18	NA	ASSPDRNYEQY
NA	TRBV5-1	TRBD2	ASCLVSGSPYNEQF
NA	TRBV5-1	TRBD2	ASSLAPAGAGETQY
once	TRBV19	NA	ASSPRGTNTGELF